This TCR beta chain was sequenced for a study of cytomegalovirus exposure and HLA in healthy donors. On the study more broadly: In terms of ancestry, the Caucasian-associated cluster contained more than 65% of the approximately 430 genotyped donors. Overall study results and limits: Links to common viral pathogens appeared, in a later analysis, for several of the most significant clusters. Later on, a genetic analysis was performed. It linked a missense variant in DCLRE1C with V- and J-gene trimming of TCR beta. By a later analysis, the bulk of CMV-associated TCR beta chains appeared HLA-restricted.

The PCR contained 60 Vbeta and 13 Jbeta primers. Produced via immunoSEQ multiplex PCR; TCRdb's table is partial and in-frame only. The sample lists 55,000 to 70,000 clones, about 80% occurring once. Per the germline V gene, CDR1 is GTSNPN and CDR2 is SVGIG (reference sequence). This CDR3 spans 13 amino acids. The V gene end was trimmed by 3 bases and the J gene end by 2 bases; junction bases not matched to a gene: 3. About this clone: Its antigen is as yet unknown.

The chain links TRBV30 to TRBJ2-7; 8 positions match TRBD1. Sequencing input: PBMCs. The receptor comes from a man between 18 and 35 years old in good health and CMV-seropositive. The CDR3 reads CAWRGQDAYEQYF. In DNA, the CDR3 is TGTGCCTGGAGGGGACAGGACGCCTACGAGCAGTACTTC.